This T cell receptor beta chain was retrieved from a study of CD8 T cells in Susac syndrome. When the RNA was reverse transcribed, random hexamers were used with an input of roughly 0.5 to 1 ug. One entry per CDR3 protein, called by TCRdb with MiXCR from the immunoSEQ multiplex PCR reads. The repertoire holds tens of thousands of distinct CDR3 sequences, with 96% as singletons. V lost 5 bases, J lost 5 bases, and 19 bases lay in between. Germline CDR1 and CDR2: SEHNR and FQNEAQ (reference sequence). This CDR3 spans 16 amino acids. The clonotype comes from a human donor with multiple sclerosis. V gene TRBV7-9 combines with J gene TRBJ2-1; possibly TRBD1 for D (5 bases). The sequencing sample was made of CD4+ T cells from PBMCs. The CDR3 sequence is CASSRASPWTNNEQFF. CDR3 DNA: TGTGCCAGCAGCCGCGCCTCCCCATGGACAAACAATGAGCAGTTCTTC.